This TCR beta chain originates from a study of blood T cell repertoires in COVID-19. Background on the study: Acute and convalescent COVID-19 specimens originated in the United States, Italy and Spain. T cells, B-cell-depleted T cells, or PBMCs supplied cDNA or gDNA.

Authors' methods: Reference gene primer amplification in the assay estimated nucleated cell counts. The repertoire was sequenced with immunoSEQ multiplex PCR; TCRdb's copy has only in-frame clones and lacks some. V, J and clone size reflect that table, while D and trimming were determined from the DNA. Of approximately 110,000 clones listed, around 88% are singletons. CDR1 and CDR2 from the germline V gene are KGHDR and SFDVKD. This CDR3 has 15 residues. Trimming removed 1 base from V and 1 base from J, with 9 bases in between. Specimen: peripheral blood. The receptor was derived from a human donor in a cohort sampled during active COVID-19. The rearrangement joins TRBV24-1 to TRBJ2-5, with TRBD2 as a possible D gene (5 bases). In DNA, the CDR3 is TGTGCCACCAGTGATTTTGCTAGCAGCCAAGAGACCCAGTACTTC. Protein sequence: CATSDFASSQETQYF.